The 24 T cell receptor beta chains below come from one sample, sequenced in a study of shared clonotypes between healthy human individuals. Sequenced by immunoSEQ multiplex PCR; TCRdb stores in-frame clones only, minus some. There are 2 million to 2.5 million clones in the sample; about 94% occur only once, and more than 0.1% lies in the top ten. Sequenced input: naive CD4+ T cells sorted from blood. Regarding subset: CD45RA+ positively selected. The receptors stem from a man younger than 35 in good health.

This sequence joins TRBV28 and TRBJ1-2; TRBD1 matches at 9 bases. V trimming: 7 bases; J trimming: 8 bases; junction bases outside the gene matches: 20. This CDR3 has 17 amino acids. Germline CDR1 MDHEN, CDR2 SYDVKM. The CDR3 DNA is TGTGCCAGCAACGTTATGTTTCCGGGACAGGGAGGGGAAGGCTACACCTTC. Its protein is CASNVMFPGQGGEGYTF.

This chain connects TRBV4-1 to TRBJ2-7; no definite D call. V gave up 0 bases and J gave up 5 bases, with 11 bases separating them. Germline CDR1 is MGHRA and CDR2 is YSYEKL. The CDR3 length is 14 residues. CDR3 region: CASSQEWVGNEQYF. CDR3 in DNA: TGCGCCAGCAGCCAAGAATGGGTTGGGAACGAGCAGTACTTC.

Comments on this clone: Distinct nucleotide sequences in the sample also encode this CDR3. The rearrangement joins TRBV5-1 to TRBJ1-5, with 9 bases aligning to TRBD1. V lost 0 bases and J lost 7; bases outside the gene matches: 2. Per the germline V gene, CDR1 is SGHRS and CDR2 is YFSETQ. The CDR3 consists of 14 residues. CDR3 nucleotide sequence: TGCGCCAGCAGCTTGGGGACAGGGGACCAGCCCCAGCATTTT. Translated: CASSLGTGDQPQHF.

The chain joins TRBV27 to TRBJ2-1; tentative D call: TRBD1 (5 bases). CDR3 size: 12 residues. Trimming removed 6 bases at V and 4 bases at J, with 7 bases between. Germline loops: CDR1 MNHEY, CDR2 SMNVEV (reference sequence). The CDR3, as DNA: TGTGCCAGCAGGACAGTTTACAATGAGCAGTTCTTC. This translates into CASRTVYNEQFF.

The rearrangement joins TRBV7-9 to TRBJ2-7; maybe TRBD2 (6 bases). V shed 9 bases and J shed 4 bases, with 16 bases lying between them. CDR3 length: 13 residues. Germline CDR1 SEHNR, CDR2 FQNEAQ (reference sequence). The DNA for the CDR3 is TGTGCCAGTGGCAATAGCGGTTCATACGAGCAGTACTTC. Its protein is CASGNSGSYEQYF.

The CDR3 region is CASSPGTGDQPQHF. The CDR3 DNA is TGTGCCAGCAGTCCGGGGACAGGGGATCAGCCCCAGCATTTT. This chain connects TRBV6-5 to TRBJ1-5; 10 nucleotides agree with TRBD1. Germline V gene sequence: CDR1 MNHEY, CDR2 SVGAGI. The CDR3 is 14 residues long. The V segment lost 5 bases and the J segment 5 bases; nucleotides outside the gene matches: 3.

The chain is built from TRBV5-1 and TRBJ1-5; D is unclear. V lost 0 bases and J 5 bases, leaving 6 bases between the germline ends. CDR1 is SGHRS, CDR2 YFSETQ, per germline. This CDR3 has 13 amino acids. Here the CDR3 reads CASSLGADQPQHF. The CDR3 DNA sequence: TGCGCCAGCAGCTTGGGGGCGGATCAGCCCCAGCATTTT.

CDR3 nucleotides: TGTGCCTGGAGTCCCCACAGGGGTCCCGTAGAGCAGTACTTC. Protein sequence: CAWSPHRGPVEQYF. The chain joins TRBV30 to TRBJ2-7; TRBD1 agrees at 7 bases. The CDR3 is 14 amino acids. The germline CDR1 and CDR2 sequences are GTSNPN and SVGIG (reference sequence). J was trimmed by 7 bases and V by 2 bases; bases with no gene match: 11.

The rearrangement joins TRBV5-1 to TRBJ1-1; 11 bases align to TRBD1. Germline V lookup: CDR1 SGHRS, CDR2 YFSETQ. The trim removed 6 bases at V and 8 bases at J, leaving 12 bases unmatched. CDR3 size: 15 residues. CDR3 nucleotides: TGCGCCAGCACCCTTGGAGGGACAGGGGGAGAAGAAGCTTTCTTT. Protein product: CASTLGGTGGEEAFF.

Regarding this clone: Other DNA sequences from this sample encode an identical CDR3 as well. J is TRBJ2-7 and V is TRBV28; D perhaps matches TRBD2 (6 bases). This CDR3 spans 12 amino acids. Germline CDR1 is MDHEN and CDR2 is SYDVKM. Trimming left V 6 bases short and J 4 bases short, with 10 bases between. The CDR3 protein is CASSLGGYEQYF. CDR3 sequence (DNA): TGTGCCAGCAGCCTTGGGGGGTACGAGCAGTACTTC.

The chain uses TRBV6-5 and TRBJ1-6, with 9 bases aligning to TRBD1. Germline CDR1 and CDR2: MNHEY and SVGAGI. V trimming: 6 bases; J trimming: 9 bases; junction bases outside the gene matches: 6. The CDR3 is 14 residues long. The CDR3 nucleotides are TGTGCCAGCAGACTGGACAGGGGAGGTTCACCCCTCCACTTT. Translation: CASRLDRGGSPLHF.

This rearrangement joins TRBV10-3 to TRBJ2-3; D is uncertain. Germline-derived CDR1 and CDR2 are ENHRY and SYGVKD. V shed 4 bases and J shed 6 bases, with 8 bases lying between them. The CDR3 loop spans 12 amino acids. The CDR3 reads CAISAVGDTQYF. The CDR3 nucleotides read TGTGCCATCAGTGCCGTGGGGGATACGCAGTATTTT.

V and J are TRBV5-7 and TRBJ2-2; unclear D gene. TRBV5-7 has ORF status, its function being uncertain. The CDR3 loop spans 12 amino acids. V was clipped by 4 bases and J by 4 bases, with 5 bases between them. This CDR3 reads CASSVFTGELFF. The CDR3 coding sequence is TGTGCCAGCAGCGTGTTCACCGGGGAGCTGTTTTTT.

This clone was observed once. V is TRBV7-2 and J is TRBJ2-7; TRBD2 matches at 11 bases. There are 14 residues in the CDR3. In germline, CDR1 is SGHTA, CDR2 FQGNSA. V shed 5 bases and J 3 bases; nucleotides not matched to a gene: 3. The CDR3 nucleotides are TGTGCCAGCAGCACTAGCGGGAGTAACTACGAGCAGTACTTC. This translates into CASSTSGSNYEQYF. Supplemented by reference TRBV7-2 and TRBJ2-7, the full variable domain reads GAGVSQSPSNKVTEKGKDVELRCDPISGHTALYWYRQSLGQGLEFLIYFQGNSAPDKSGLPSDRFSAERTGGSVSTLTIQRTQQEDSAVYLCASSTSGSNYEQYFGPGTRLTVT.

The V and J genes are TRBV30 and TRBJ1-1; D gene uncertain. The CDR3 extends over 14 amino acids. The V and J ends lost 0 bases and 0 bases respectively, with 8 bases between them. Germline V CDR1 and CDR2: GTSNPN, SVGIG (reference sequence). The CDR3 reads CAWSVASLNTEAFF. The CDR3 bases are TGTGCCTGGAGTGTAGCCAGCTTGAACACTGAAGCTTTCTTT. Variable domain in full (rest from reference TRBV30 and TRBJ1-1): SQTIHQWPATLVQPVGSPLSLECTVEGTSNPNLYWYRQAAGRGLQLLFYSVGIGQISSEVPQNLSASRPQDRQFILSSKKLLLSDSGFYLCAWSVASLNTEAFFGQGTRLTVV.

V gene TRBV7-6 combines with J gene TRBJ2-7, with TRBD1 matching 7 bases. Germline CDR1 is SGHVS and CDR2 is FNYEAQ. The V and J ends lost 5 bases and 1 base, in that order; junction bases with no gene match: 14. The CDR3 is 17 amino acids. As DNA, the CDR3 is TGTGCCAGCAGCCCACAAACACCGGGACAGAAATCCTACGAGCAGTACTTC. This translates into CASSPQTPGQKSYEQYF.

This chain links TRBV6-6 with TRBJ1-6; 8 nucleotides match TRBD1. Germline V CDR1 and CDR2: MNHNY, SVGAGI (reference sequence). The CDR3 has 16 residues. Losses at the gene ends were 8 bases for V and 5 bases for J; bases not matched to a gene: 11. DNA of the CDR3: TGTGCCAGCGGATACCGCGCAGGGGGCGATAATTCACCCCTCCACTTT. Encoded protein: CASGYRAGGDNSPLHF.

The chain has TRBV11-2 and TRBJ2-7; D perhaps matches TRBD1 (6 bases). The CDR3 runs 13 residues. The V and J ends lost 2 bases and 6 bases respectively, with 11 bases between them. The germline V gene has CDR1 SGHAT and CDR2 FQNNGV. CDR3 nucleotides: TGTGCCAGCAGCTTATGGCAGGGGCCCGAGCAGTACTTC. This codes for CASSLWQGPEQYF. Supplemented by reference TRBV11-2 and TRBJ2-7, the full variable domain reads EAGVAQSPRYKIIEKRQSVAFWCNPISGHATLYWYQQILGQGPKLLIQFQNNGVVDDSQLPKDRFSAERLKGVDSTLKIQPAKLEDSAVYLCASSLWQGPEQYFGPGTRLTVT.

This chain links TRBV5-3 with TRBJ2-2; D gene unclear. Being an ORF, TRBV5-3 has a function that is uncertain. Trimming shortened V by 6 bases and J by 6 bases, and 6 bases separated the two germline ends. The CDR3 runs to 11 residues. Here the CDR3 DNA reads TGTGCCAGAAATTCATCCGGGGAGCTGTTTTTT. This gives the protein CARNSSGELFF.

A note on this clone: Other DNA variants within this sample encode the same CDR3. J is TRBJ2-7 and V is TRBV5-6, with D hard to call. V was shortened by 2 bases and J by 1 base, with 10 bases between the two germline ends. This CDR3 has 14 amino acids. Germline loops: CDR1 SGHDT, CDR2 YYEEEE. The CDR3 nucleotides are TGTGCCAGCAGCTTAGCAGGAAGTTCCTACGAGCAGTACTTC. Amino acids: CASSLAGSSYEQYF.

This chain connects TRBV2 to TRBJ2-7; 8 bases match TRBD1. This CDR3 region has 15 residues. V lost 7 bases and J lost 5; bases outside the gene matches: 13. Germline values: CDR1 SNHLY, CDR2 FYNNEI. The CDR3 spells CASTTMTGAVDEQYF. The CDR3 DNA is TGTGCCAGCACCACAATGACAGGGGCGGTGGACGAGCAGTACTTC. Based on the CDR3 plus reference TRBV2 and TRBJ2-7, the full variable domain is EPEVTQTPSHQVTQMGQEVILRCVPISNHLYFYWYRQILGQKVEFLVSFYNNEISEKSEIFDDQFSVERPDGSNFTLKIRSTKLEDSAMYFCASTTMTGAVDEQYFGPGTRLTVT.

As to this clone: The same CDR3 can be traced to other DNA sequences in this sample. V and J are TRBV2 and TRBJ2-7; no definite D call. Trimming pared 5 bases from V and 3 bases from J, leaving 8 bases between. CDR3 size: 12 residues. Germline V gene lookup returns CDR1 SNHLY and CDR2 FYNNEI. In DNA, the CDR3 is TGTGCCAGCAGTCTCGACGGCTACGAGCAGTACTTC. This encodes CASSLDGYEQYF. Complete variable domain (other parts from reference TRBV2 and TRBJ2-7): EPEVTQTPSHQVTQMGQEVILRCVPISNHLYFYWYRQILGQKVEFLVSFYNNEISEKSEIFDDQFSVERPDGSNFTLKIRSTKLEDSAMYFCASSLDGYEQYFGPGTRLTVT.

The chain employs TRBV11-2 and TRBJ2-1; 8 bases agree with TRBD1. Germline CDR1 is SGHAT and CDR2 is FQNNGV. CDR3 size: 16 residues. After removal of 5 bases from V and 0 bases from J, the junction contained 6 bases not matched to a gene. CDR3 loop: CASSPDRANSYNEQFF. The CDR3 region has the DNA TGTGCCAGCAGCCCGGACAGGGCAAACTCCTACAATGAGCAGTTCTTC.

The CDR3 sequence is CASSKDRGLTGGYTF. CDR3 sequence (DNA): TGTGCCAGCAGCAAGGACAGGGGCCTCACCGGGGGCTACACCTTC. The chain employs TRBV7-2 and TRBJ1-2, with TRBD1 matching 9 bases. The junction had 12 bases not matched to a gene; V was cut back by 5 bases and J by 8 bases. This CDR3 contains 15 residues. Germline V gene data show CDR1 as SGHTA and CDR2 as FQGNSA.